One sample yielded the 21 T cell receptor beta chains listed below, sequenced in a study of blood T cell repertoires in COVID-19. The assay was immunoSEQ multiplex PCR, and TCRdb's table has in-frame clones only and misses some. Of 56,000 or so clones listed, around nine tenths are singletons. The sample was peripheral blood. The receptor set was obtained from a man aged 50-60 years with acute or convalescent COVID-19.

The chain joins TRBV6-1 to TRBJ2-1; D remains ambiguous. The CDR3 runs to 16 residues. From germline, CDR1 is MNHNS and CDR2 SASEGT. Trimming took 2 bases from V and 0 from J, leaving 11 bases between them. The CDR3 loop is CASSELTFSSYNEQFF. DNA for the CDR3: TGTGCCAGCAGTGAACTTACATTCAGCTCCTACAATGAGCAGTTCTTC.

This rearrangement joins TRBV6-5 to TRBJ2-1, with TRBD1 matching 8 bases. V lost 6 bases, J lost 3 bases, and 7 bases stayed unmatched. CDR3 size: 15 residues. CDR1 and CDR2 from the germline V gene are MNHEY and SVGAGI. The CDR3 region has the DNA TGTGCCAGCAGGCAAGACAGGGGATTCTACAATGAGCAGTTCTTC. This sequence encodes CASRQDRGFYNEQFF.

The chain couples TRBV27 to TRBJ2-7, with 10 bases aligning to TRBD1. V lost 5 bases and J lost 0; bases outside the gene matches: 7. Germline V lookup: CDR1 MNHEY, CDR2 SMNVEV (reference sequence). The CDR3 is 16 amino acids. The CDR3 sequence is CASSPGTGASSYEQYF. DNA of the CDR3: TGTGCCAGCAGTCCCGGGACAGGGGCGAGCTCCTACGAGCAGTACTTC.

Written as DNA, the CDR3 is TGCGCCAGCAGCTTGGGACAGCTGGCATACAATGAGCAGTTCTTC. Translated, it gives CASSLGQLAYNEQFF. This chain joins TRBV5-1 and TRBJ2-1; D perhaps matches TRBD1 (5 bases). Germline CDR1 SGHRS, CDR2 YFSETQ. The CDR3 is 15 residues long. Deletions cut 0 bases from V and 4 bases from J, with 11 bases between.

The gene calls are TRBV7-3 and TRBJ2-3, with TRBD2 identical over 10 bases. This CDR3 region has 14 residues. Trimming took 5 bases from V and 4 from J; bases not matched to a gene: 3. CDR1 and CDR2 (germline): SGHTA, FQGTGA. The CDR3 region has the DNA TGTGCCAGCAGCAGCGGGAGGGAATCAGATACGCAGTATTTT. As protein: CASSSGRESDTQYF.

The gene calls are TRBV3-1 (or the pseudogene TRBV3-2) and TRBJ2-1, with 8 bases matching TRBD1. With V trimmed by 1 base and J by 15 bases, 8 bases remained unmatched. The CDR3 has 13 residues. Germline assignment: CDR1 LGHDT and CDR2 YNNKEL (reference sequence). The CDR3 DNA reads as TGTGCCAGCAGCCAAGGGGGACAGGAAGTTCCGTTCTTC. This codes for CASSQGGQEVPFF.

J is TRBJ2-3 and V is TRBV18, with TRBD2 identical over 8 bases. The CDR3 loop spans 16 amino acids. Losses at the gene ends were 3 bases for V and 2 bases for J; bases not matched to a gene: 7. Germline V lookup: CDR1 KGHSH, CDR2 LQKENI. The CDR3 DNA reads TGTGCCAGCTCACCGAACGGGGGGGTAGACACAGATACGCAGTATTTT. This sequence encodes CASSPNGGVDTDTQYF.

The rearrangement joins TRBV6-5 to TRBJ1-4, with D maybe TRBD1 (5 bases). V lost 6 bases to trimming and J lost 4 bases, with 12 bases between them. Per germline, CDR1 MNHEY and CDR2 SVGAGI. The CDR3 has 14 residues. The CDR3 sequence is CASRIGQDNEKLFF. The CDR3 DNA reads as TGTGCCAGCAGAATCGGACAAGATAATGAAAAACTGTTTTTT.

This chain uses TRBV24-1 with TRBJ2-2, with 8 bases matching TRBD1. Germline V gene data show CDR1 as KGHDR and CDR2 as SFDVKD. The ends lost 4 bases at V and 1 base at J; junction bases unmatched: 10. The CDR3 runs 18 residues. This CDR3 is CATSDRTGSLLNTGELFF. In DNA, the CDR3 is TGTGCCACCAGTGACAGGACAGGGTCCCTTCTGAACACCGGGGAGCTGTTTTTT.

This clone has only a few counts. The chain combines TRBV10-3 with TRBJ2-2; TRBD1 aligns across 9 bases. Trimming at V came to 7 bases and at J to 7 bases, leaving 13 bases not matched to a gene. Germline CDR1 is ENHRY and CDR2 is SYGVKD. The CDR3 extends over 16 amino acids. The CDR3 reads CAITDSRTGVGGELFF. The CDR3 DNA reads TGTGCCATCACCGACAGTAGGACAGGGGTTGGCGGGGAGCTGTTTTTT.

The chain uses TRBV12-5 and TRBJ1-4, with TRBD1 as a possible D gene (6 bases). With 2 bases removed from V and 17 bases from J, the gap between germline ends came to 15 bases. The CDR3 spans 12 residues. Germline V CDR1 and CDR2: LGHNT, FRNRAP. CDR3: CASGLSDRPSFF. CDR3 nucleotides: TGTGCTAGTGGTTTGTCGGACAGACCTAGTTTTTTT.

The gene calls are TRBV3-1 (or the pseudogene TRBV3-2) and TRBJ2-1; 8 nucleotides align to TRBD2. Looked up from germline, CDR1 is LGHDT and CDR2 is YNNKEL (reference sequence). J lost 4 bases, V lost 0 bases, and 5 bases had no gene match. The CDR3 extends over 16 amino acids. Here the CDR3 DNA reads TGTGCCAGCAGCCAAGACCGGCTAGCGGGTTACAATGAGCAGTTCTTC. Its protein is CASSQDRLAGYNEQFF.

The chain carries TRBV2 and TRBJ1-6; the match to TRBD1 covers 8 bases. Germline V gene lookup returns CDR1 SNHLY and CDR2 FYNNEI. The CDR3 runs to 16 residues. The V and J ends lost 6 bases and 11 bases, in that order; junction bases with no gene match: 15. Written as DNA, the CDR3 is TGTGCCAGCAGCTTCCTCGCCGGGACAGGTGTTACACCCCTCCACTTT. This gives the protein CASSFLAGTGVTPLHF.

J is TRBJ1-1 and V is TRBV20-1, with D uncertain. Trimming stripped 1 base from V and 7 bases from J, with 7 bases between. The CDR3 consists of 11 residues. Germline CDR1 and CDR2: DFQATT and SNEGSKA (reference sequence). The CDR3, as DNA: TGCAGTGCTAGAGGACTGATTGAAGCTTTCTTT. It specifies CSARGLIEAFF.

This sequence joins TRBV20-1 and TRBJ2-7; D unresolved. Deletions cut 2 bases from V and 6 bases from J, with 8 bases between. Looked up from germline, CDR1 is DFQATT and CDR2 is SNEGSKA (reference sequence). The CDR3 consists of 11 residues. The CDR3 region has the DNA TGCAGTGCTAGAAACTACGGCGAGCAGTACTTC. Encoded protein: CSARNYGEQYF.

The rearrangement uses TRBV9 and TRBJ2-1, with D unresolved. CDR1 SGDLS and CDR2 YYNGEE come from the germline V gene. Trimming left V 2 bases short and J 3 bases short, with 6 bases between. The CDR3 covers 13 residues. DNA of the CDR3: TGTGCCAGCAGCGTCGGGTTCTACAATGAGCAGTTCTTC. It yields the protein CASSVGFYNEQFF.

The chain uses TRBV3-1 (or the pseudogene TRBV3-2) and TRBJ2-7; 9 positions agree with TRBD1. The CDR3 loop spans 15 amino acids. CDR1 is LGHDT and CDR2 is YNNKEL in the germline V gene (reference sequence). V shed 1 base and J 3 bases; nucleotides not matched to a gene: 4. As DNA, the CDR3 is TGTGCCAGCAGCCAAGGGGCGGGACAGGGCTACGAGCAGTACTTC. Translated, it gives CASSQGAGQGYEQYF.

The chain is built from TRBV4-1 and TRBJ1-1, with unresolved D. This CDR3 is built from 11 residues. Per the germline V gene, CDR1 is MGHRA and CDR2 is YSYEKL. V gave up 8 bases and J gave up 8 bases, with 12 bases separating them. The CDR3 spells CASGGSIEAFF. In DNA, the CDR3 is TGCGCCAGCGGCGGGAGTATCGAAGCTTTCTTT.

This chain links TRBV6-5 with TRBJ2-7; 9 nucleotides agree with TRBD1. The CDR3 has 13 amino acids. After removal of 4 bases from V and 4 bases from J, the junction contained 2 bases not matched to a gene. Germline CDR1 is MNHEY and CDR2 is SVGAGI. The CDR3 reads CASSLGQGYEQYF. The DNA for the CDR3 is TGTGCCAGCAGTTTGGGACAGGGATACGAGCAGTACTTC.

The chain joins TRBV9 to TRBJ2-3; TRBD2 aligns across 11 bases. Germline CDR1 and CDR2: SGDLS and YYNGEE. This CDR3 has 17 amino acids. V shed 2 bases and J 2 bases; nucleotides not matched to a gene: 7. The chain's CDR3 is CASSVPTSGGHTDTQYF. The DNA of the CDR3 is TGTGCCAGCAGCGTTCCCACTAGCGGGGGACACACAGATACGCAGTATTTT.

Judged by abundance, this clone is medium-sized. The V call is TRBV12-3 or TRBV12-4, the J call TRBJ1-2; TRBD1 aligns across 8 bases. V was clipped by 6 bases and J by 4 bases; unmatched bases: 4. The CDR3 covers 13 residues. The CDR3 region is CASSWDRFYGYTF. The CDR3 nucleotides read TGTGCCAGCAGCTGGGACAGGTTCTATGGCTACACCTTC.